These T cell receptor beta chains were read from a single sample in a study of blood T cell repertoires in COVID-19. Profiled with immunoSEQ multiplex PCR; TCRdb holds only in-frame clones, not every one. The sample yields roughly 150,000 clones, more than 80% seen once. Specimen: PBMCs or T cells enriched from blood (not recorded which). These receptors came from a woman aged 18-29 years who had been exposed to COVID-19. Each CDR3 is given with its conserved first and last residue. Fields, in order: V gene, D gene, clone size, J gene, CDR3 protein, CDR3 DNA. The D gene is left open where the match is weak. Expanded clones get a size class; other rows say once, few or many, or leave the size out.

TRBV18	.	.	TRBJ1-5	CASSPQLGGPQHF	TGTGCCAGCTCACCACAGTTAGGAGGACCCCAGCATTTT
TRBV28	.	few	TRBJ1-5	CATEGGGGNQPQHF	TGTGCCACCGAAGGGGGGGGTGGTAATCAGCCCCAGCATTTT
TRBV19	TRBD2	.	TRBJ2-7	CASSMTSGSPHEQYF	TGTGCCAGTAGTATGACTAGCGGGAGTCCCCACGAGCAGTACTTC
TRBV15	.	.	TRBJ1-4	CATSSESTVFNEKLFF	TGTGCCACCAGCAGTGAATCGACAGTCTTTAATGAAAAACTGTTTTTT
TRBV5-1	TRBD2	.	TRBJ2-1	CASSLGLAGGHEQFF	TGCGCCAGCAGCTTGGGACTAGCGGGAGGGCATGAGCAGTTCTTC
TRBV27	.	.	TRBJ2-3	CASSWGPPDTQYF	TGTGCCAGCAGTTGGGGGCCGCCAGATACGCAGTATTTT
TRBV5-5	.	once	TRBJ2-3	CASSFVEGGTDTQYF	TGTGCCAGCAGCTTTGTAGAGGGCGGCACAGATACGCAGTATTTT
TRBV21-1	.	few	TRBJ2-7	CASSTRRRTEQYF	TGTGCCAGCAGCACGCGGCGAAGGACAGAGCAGTACTTC
TRBV15	.	.	TRBJ2-1	CATSSDRTMGNEQFF	TGTGCCACCAGCAGCGACAGGACGATGGGCAATGAGCAGTTCTTC
TRBV19	TRBD2	once	TRBJ2-2	CATSGANTGELFF	TGTGCCACAAGCGGGGCGAACACCGGGGAGCTGTTTTTT
TRBV19	.	.	TRBJ2-7	CASSRSGPYEQYF	TGTGCCAGTAGTAGGAGCGGTCCCTACGAGCAGTACTTC
TRBV25-1	TRBD1	.	TRBJ1-1	CASSDPKGQANTEAFF	TGTGCCAGCAGTGACCCAAAGGGACAGGCCAACACTGAAGCTTTCTTT
TRBV5-1	.	.	TRBJ2-5	CASSLQGGGETQYF	TGCGCCAGCAGCCTCCAGGGTGGGGGGGAGACCCAGTACTTC
TRBV14	.	.	TRBJ1-1	CASSAQVYTEAFF	TGTGCCAGCAGCGCACAGGTGTACACTGAAGCTTTCTTT
TRBV29-1	TRBD1	.	TRBJ2-5	CSVGDRGRQETQYF	TGCAGCGTTGGGGACAGGGGGCGCCAAGAGACCCAGTACTTC
TRBV19	.	.	TRBJ2-2	CASTGQNTGELFF	TGTGCCAGTACCGGACAGAACACCGGGGAGCTGTTTTTT
TRBV6-1	TRBD2	few	TRBJ2-1	CASSDVAGGGYNEQFF	TGTGCCAGCAGTGATGTAGCGGGAGGAGGTTACAATGAGCAGTTCTTC
TRBV24-1	.	.	TRBJ2-2	CATSGPWNTGELFF	TGTGCCACCTCAGGCCCATGGAACACCGGGGAGCTGTTTTTT
TRBV27	TRBD1	few	TRBJ2-1	CASSPGTGGAYEQFF	TGTGCCAGCAGTCCAGGGACAGGGGGCGCCTATGAGCAGTTCTTC
TRBV27	TRBD1	.	TRBJ2-2	CASSLLGTGGYTGELFF	TGTGCCAGCAGTTTATTAGGGACAGGCGGGTACACCGGGGAGCTGTTTTTT
TRBV6-2/TRBV6-3	TRBD2	.	TRBJ2-7	CASSYSWTSGTNFYEQYF	TGTGCCAGCAGTTACTCATGGACTAGCGGGACCAACTTCTACGAGCAGTACTTC
TRBV3-1/TRBV3-2	TRBD2	few	TRBJ2-7	CASSQGLAGSYEQYF	TGTGCCAGCAGCCAAGGGCTAGCGGGTTCCTACGAGCAGTACTTC
TRBV12-3/TRBV12-4	.	.	TRBJ1-1	CASSLLGEGEAFF	TGTGCCAGCAGTTTATTGGGCGAGGGTGAAGCTTTCTTT
TRBV19	TRBD2	once	TRBJ2-3	CASSIWHRRASGKTDTQYF	TGTGCCAGTAGTATATGGCATCGCCGGGCTAGCGGTAAGACAGATACGCAGTATTTT
TRBV2	.	.	TRBJ1-4	CASSGWGPIREKLFF	TGTGCCAGCAGTGGATGGGGCCCAATTAGGGAAAAACTGTTTTTT
TRBV30	TRBD2	.	TRBJ2-1	CAWSVGSSGYSYNEQFF	TGTGCCTGGAGTGTGGGGTCTAGCGGGTACTCCTACAATGAGCAGTTCTTC
TRBV28	TRBD2	.	TRBJ2-3	CASSPLGSGATDTQYF	TGTGCCAGCTCCCCCCTAGGTAGCGGGGCCACAGATACGCAGTATTTT
TRBV14	.	.	TRBJ2-1	CASSQEGQSHEQFF	TGTGCCAGCAGCCAGGAAGGACAGTCCCATGAGCAGTTCTTC
TRBV28	.	.	TRBJ1-4	CASSSRSGGKGAFNEKLFF	TGTGCCAGCAGTTCTCGAAGCGGGGGCAAAGGGGCCTTTAATGAAAAACTGTTTTTT
TRBV6-1	.	.	TRBJ1-1	CASSEAIGQPKNTEAFF	TGTGCCAGCAGTGAAGCGATAGGACAGCCCAAGAACACTGAAGCTTTCTTT
TRBV27	TRBD1	.	TRBJ2-1	CASSPWDRGGEQFF	TGTGCCAGCAGTCCCTGGGACAGGGGGGGTGAGCAGTTCTTC
TRBV3-1/TRBV3-2	.	.	TRBJ2-5	CASSQESRGRRETQYF	TGTGCCAGCAGCCAAGAATCACGGGGAAGGAGAGAGACCCAGTACTTC
TRBV10-3	TRBD1	.	TRBJ1-4	CAISEDRGGEKLFF	TGTGCCATCAGTGAAGACAGGGGCGGTGAAAAACTGTTTTTT
TRBV18	.	.	TRBJ2-1	CASSLELLANNEQFF	TGTGCCAGCTCCCTTGAGCTTCTAGCGAACAATGAGCAGTTCTTC
TRBV7-2	TRBD2	.	TRBJ2-1	CASSSAHSGNNEQFF	TGTGCCAGCAGCTCCGCCCATAGCGGGAACAATGAGCAGTTCTTC
TRBV27	.	once	TRBJ2-1	CASSLGQYNEQFF	TGTGCCAGCAGTTTAGGACAGTACAATGAGCAGTTCTTC
TRBV5-5	TRBD1	.	TRBJ2-2	CASSLARGGYAGELFF	TGTGCCAGCAGCTTGGCCAGAGGGGGCTATGCCGGGGAGCTGTTTTTT
TRBV7-9	.	.	TRBJ2-1	CASSYGQSSYNEQFF	TGTGCCAGCAGCTACGGACAGAGCTCCTACAATGAGCAGTTCTTC
TRBV11-2	TRBD2	.	TRBJ2-1	CASSRAGTSGVEQFF	TGTGCCAGCAGCCGCGCCGGGACTAGCGGGGTCGAGCAGTTCTTC
TRBV6-1	.	.	TRBJ2-6	CASSETGAGANVLTF	TGTGCCAGCAGTGAAACGGGGGCTGGGGCCAACGTCCTGACTTTC
TRBV3-1/TRBV3-2	TRBD2	.	TRBJ2-7	CASSRGTSGTYEQYF	TGTGCCAGCAGTCGCGGGACTAGCGGAACCTACGAGCAGTACTTC
TRBV9	TRBD1	.	TRBJ1-1	CASSVETGGKAFF	TGTGCCAGCAGCGTAGAGACAGGGGGGAAAGCTTTCTTT
TRBV5-1	.	.	TRBJ1-4	CASSRGGERANEKLFF	TGCGCCAGCAGCCGCGGAGGGGAGAGGGCTAATGAAAAACTGTTTTTT
TRBV9	.	.	TRBJ1-2	CASSVDGYGYTF	TGTGCCAGCAGCGTAGACGGTTATGGCTACACCTTC
TRBV5-4	.	.	TRBJ2-6	CASSYPSSGANVLTF	TGTGCCAGCAGCTACCCGAGCTCTGGGGCCAACGTCCTGACTTTC
TRBV19	.	.	TRBJ1-1	CASSYTRKTEAFF	TGTGCCAGTAGTTACACGAGGAAAACTGAAGCTTTCTTT
TRBV7-9	TRBD1	.	TRBJ1-5	CASSLVGGGQPQHF	TGTGCCAGCAGCTTAGTAGGGGGCGGTCAGCCCCAGCATTTT